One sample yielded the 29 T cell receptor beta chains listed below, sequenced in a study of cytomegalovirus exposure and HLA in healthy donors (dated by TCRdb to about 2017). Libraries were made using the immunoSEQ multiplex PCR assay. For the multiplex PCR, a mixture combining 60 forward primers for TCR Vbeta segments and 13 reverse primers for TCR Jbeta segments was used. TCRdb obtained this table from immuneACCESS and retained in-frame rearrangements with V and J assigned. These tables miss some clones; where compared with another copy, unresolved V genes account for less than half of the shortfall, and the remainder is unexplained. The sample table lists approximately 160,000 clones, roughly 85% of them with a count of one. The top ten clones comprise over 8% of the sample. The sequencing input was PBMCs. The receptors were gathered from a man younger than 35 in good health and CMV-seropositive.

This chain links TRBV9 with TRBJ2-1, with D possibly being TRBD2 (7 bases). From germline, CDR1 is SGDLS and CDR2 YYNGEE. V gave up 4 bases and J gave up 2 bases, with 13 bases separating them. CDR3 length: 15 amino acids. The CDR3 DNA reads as TGTGCCAGCAGCCCCGGGGGGCCGGCCTACAATGAGCAGTTCTTC. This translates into CASSPGGPAYNEQFF.

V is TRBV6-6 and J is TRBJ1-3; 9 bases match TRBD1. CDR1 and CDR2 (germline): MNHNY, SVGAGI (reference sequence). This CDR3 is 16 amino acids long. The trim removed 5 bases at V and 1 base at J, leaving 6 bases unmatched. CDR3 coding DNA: TGTGCCAGCAGTACAAACAGGGGGCCGTCTGGAAACACCATATATTTT. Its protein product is CASSTNRGPSGNTIYF.

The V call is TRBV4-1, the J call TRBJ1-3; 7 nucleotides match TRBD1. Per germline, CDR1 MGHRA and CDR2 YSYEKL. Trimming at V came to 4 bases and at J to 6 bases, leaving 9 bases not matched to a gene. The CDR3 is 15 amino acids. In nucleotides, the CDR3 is TGCGCCAGCAGCCCACAGGGGTTCCCGGAAAACACCATATATTTT. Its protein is CASSPQGFPENTIYF.

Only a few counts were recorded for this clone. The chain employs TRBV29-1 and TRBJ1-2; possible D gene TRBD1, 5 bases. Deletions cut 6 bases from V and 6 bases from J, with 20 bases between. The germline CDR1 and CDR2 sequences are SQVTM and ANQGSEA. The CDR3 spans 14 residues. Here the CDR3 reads CSVWTDIRSHGYTF. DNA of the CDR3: TGCAGCGTGTGGACGGACATCAGGAGCCATGGCTACACCTTC.

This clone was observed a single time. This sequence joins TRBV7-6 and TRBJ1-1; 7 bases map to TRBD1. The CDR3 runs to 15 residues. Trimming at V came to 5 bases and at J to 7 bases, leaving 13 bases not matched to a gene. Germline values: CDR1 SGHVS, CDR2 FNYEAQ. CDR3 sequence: CASSPSTGPSYEAFF. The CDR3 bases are TGTGCCAGCAGCCCATCGACAGGGCCCTCCTATGAAGCTTTCTTT.

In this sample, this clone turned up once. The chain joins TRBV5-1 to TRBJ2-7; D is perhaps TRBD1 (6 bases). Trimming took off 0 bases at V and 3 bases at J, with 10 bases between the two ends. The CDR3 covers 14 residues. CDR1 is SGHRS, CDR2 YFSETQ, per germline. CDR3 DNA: TGCGCCAGCAGCTTGGTGCAGGGGATCTACGAGCAGTACTTC. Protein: CASSLVQGIYEQYF.

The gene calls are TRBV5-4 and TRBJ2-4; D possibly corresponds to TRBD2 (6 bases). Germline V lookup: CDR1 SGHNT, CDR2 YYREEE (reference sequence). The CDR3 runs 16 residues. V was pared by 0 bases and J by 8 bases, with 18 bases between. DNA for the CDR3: TGTGCCAGCAGCTTGGCGGGGCCTGGAGGGCGGGACATTCAGTACTTC. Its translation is CASSLAGPGGRDIQYF.

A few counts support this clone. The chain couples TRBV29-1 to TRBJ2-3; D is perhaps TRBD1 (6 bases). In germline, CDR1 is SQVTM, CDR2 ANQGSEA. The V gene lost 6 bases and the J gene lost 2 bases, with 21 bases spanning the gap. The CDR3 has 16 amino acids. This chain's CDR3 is CSVGTPTPLYTDTQYF. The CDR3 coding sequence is TGCAGCGTCGGGACACCAACCCCACTATACACAGATACGCAGTATTTT.

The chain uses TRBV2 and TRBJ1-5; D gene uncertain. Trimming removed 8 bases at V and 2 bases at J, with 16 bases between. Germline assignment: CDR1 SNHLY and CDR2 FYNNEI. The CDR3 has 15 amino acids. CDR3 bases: TGTGCCAGCTCCCGACCCGGCGGAGGCAATCAGCCCCAGCATTTT. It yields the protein CASSRPGGGNQPQHF.

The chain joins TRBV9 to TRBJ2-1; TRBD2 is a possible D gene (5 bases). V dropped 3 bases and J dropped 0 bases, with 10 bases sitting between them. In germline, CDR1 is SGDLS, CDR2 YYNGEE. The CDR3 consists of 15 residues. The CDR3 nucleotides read TGTGCCAGCAGCGAAGGACTGGACTCCTACAATGAGCAGTTCTTC. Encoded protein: CASSEGLDSYNEQFF.

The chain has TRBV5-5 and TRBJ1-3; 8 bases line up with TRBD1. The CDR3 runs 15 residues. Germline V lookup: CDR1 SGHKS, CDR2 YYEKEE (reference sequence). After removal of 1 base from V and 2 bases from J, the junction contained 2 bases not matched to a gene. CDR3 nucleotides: TGTGCCAGCAGCTTGCGGACAGGGCCTGGAAACACCATATATTTT. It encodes CASSLRTGPGNTIYF.

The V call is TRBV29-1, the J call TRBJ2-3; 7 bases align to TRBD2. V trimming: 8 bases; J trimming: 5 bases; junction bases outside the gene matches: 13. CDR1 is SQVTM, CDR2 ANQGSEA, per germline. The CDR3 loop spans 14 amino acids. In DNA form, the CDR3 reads TGCAGCTCCCTCCTTGGGGGGGAAGAAGATACGCAGTATTTT. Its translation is CSSLLGGEEDTQYF.

The CDR3, as DNA: TGTGCCAGTAGTCCAGGATTCGGGAGTCGCAATGAGCAGTTCTTC. Its translation is CASSPGFGSRNEQFF. V and J are TRBV19 and TRBJ2-1, with D perhaps matching TRBD2 (6 bases). Germline V gene data show CDR1 as LNHDA and CDR2 as SQIVND (reference sequence). The CDR3 runs 15 residues. Trimming shortened V by 5 bases and J by 6 bases, and 17 bases separated the two germline ends. Filled out from reference TRBV19 and TRBJ2-1, the complete variable domain reads DGGITQSPKYLFRKEGQNVTLSCEQNLNHDAMYWYRQDPGQGLRLIYYSQIVNDFQKGDIAEGYSVSREKKESFPLTVTSAQKNPTAFYLCASSPGFGSRNEQFFGPGTRLTVL.

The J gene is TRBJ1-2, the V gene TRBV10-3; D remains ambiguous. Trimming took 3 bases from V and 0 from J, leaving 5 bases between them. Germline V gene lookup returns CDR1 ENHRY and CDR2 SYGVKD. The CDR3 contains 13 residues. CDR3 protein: CAISEPANYGYTF. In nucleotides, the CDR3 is TGTGCCATCAGTGAACCAGCTAACTATGGCTACACCTTC.

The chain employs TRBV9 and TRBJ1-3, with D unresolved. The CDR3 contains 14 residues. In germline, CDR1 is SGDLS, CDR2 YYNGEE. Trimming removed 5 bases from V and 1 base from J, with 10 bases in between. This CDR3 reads CASRRTASGNTIYF. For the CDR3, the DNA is TGTGCCAGCAGGCGTACTGCTTCTGGAAACACCATATATTTT.

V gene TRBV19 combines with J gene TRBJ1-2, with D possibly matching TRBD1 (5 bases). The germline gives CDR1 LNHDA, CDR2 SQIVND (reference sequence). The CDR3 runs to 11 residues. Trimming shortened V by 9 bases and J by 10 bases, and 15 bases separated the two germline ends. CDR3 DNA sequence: TGTGCCAGCAACCACGCGGGGGACTACACCTTC. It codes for CASNHAGDYTF.

CDR3 amino acids: CAVKGQYQETQYF. The CDR3 DNA is TGTGCCGTCAAGGGACAGTACCAAGAGACCCAGTACTTC. The chain links TRBV19 to TRBJ2-5, with TRBD1 matching over 7 bases. CDR1 LNHDA and CDR2 SQIVND come from the germline V gene (reference sequence). Trimming removed 11 bases from V and 0 bases from J; junction bases left unmatched: 6. The CDR3 totals 13 residues.

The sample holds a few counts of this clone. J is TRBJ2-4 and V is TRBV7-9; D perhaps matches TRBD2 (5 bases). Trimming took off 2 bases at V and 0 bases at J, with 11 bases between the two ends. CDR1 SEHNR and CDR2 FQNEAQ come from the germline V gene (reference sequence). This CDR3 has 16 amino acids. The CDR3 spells CASSLIEGRAKNIQYF. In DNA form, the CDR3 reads TGTGCCAGCAGCTTAATTGAGGGTCGAGCCAAAAACATTCAGTACTTC.

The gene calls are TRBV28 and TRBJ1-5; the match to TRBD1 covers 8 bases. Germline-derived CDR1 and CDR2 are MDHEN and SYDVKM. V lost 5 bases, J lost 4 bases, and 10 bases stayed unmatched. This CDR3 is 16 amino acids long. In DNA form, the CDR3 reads TGTGCCAGCAGTCCGACTTTGGGGACAGGAAATCAGCCCCAGCATTTT. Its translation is CASSPTLGTGNQPQHF.

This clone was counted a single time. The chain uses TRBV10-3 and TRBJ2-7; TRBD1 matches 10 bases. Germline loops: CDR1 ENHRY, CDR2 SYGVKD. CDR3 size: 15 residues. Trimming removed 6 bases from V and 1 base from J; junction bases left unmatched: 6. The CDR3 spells CAIRPGQGQSYEQYF. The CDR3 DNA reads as TGTGCCATCAGACCGGGACAGGGGCAGTCCTACGAGCAGTACTTC.

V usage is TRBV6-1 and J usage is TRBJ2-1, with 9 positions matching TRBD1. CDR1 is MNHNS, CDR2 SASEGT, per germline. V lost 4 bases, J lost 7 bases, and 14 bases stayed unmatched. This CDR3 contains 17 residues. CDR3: CASSVVPPGTGFNEQFF. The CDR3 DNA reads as TGTGCCAGCAGTGTTGTACCCCCGGGGACAGGGTTTAATGAGCAGTTCTTC.

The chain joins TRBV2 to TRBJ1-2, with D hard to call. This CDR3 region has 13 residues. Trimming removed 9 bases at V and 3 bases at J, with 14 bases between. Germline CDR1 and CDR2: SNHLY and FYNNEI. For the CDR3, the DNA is TGTGCCAGGAGCCCGGGGTCCGACTATGGCTACACCTTC. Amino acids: CARSPGSDYGYTF.

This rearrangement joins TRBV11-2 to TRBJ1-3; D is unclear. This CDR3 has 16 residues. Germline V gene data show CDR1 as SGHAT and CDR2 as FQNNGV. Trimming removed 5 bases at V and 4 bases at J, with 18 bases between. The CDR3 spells CASSPSSRVWGNTIYF. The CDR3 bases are TGTGCCAGCAGCCCCTCCTCGAGGGTTTGGGGAAACACCATATATTTT.

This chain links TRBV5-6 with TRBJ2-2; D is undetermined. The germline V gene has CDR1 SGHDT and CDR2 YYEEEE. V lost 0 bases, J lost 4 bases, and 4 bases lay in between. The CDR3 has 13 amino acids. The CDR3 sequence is CASSLGGTGELFF. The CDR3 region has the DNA TGTGCCAGCAGCTTGGGCGGCACCGGGGAGCTGTTTTTT.

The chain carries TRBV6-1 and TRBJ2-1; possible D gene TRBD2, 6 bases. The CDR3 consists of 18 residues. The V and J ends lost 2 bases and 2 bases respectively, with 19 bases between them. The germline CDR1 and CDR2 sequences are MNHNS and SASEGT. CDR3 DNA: TGTGCCAGCAGTGAAATAAGGTTAGGTGGGGGGACCTACAATGAGCAGTTCTTC. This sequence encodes CASSEIRLGGGTYNEQFF.

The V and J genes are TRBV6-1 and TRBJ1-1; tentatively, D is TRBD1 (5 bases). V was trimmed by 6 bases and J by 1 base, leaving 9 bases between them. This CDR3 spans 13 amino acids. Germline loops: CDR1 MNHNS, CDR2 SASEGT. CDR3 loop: CASRVQGNTEAFF. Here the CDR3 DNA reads TGTGCCAGCAGAGTCCAGGGGAACACTGAAGCTTTCTTT.

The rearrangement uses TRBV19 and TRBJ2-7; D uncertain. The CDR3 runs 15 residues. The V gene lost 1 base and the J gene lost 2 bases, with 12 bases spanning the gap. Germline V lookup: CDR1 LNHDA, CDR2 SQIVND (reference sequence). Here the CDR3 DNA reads TGTGCCAGTAGTATAGCCGACTCTACGGCCTACGAGCAGTACTTC. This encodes CASSIADSTAYEQYF.

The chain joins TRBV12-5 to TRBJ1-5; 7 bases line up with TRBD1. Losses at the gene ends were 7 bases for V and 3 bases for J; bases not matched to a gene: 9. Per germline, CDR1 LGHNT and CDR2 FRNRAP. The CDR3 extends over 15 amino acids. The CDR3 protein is CASAPSGQDNQPQHF. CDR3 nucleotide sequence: TGTGCTAGTGCCCCATCCGGACAGGACAATCAGCCCCAGCATTTT.

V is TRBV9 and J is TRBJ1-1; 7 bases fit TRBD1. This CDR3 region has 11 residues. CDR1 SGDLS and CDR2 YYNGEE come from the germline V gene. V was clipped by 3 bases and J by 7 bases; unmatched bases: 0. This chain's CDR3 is CASSGDSEAFF. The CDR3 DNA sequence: TGTGCCAGCAGCGGGGACAGTGAAGCTTTCTTT.